The 20 T cell receptor beta chains given below trace back to one sample, sequenced in a study of cytomegalovirus exposure and HLA in healthy donors. In the PCR, 60 Vbeta and 13 Jbeta primers were used. The repertoire was sequenced with immunoSEQ multiplex PCR; TCRdb's copy has only in-frame clones and lacks some. Among 180,000 or so clones listed, approximately 83% were seen once. Sequenced material: PBMCs. Receptors originate from a man aged 18-30 years in good health and CMV-seropositive.

The DNA of the CDR3 is TGTGCCAGCTCACCTTCTGCTGGGTGGAGTGGTGAAGCTTTCTTT. Encoded protein: CASSPSAGWSGEAFF. The J gene is TRBJ1-1, the V gene TRBV18; D unclear. V lost 3 bases and J lost 7, with 18 bases in between. The CDR3 has 15 residues. CDR1 is KGHSH, CDR2 LQKENI, per germline.

This chain links TRBV7-2 with TRBJ2-1, with 11 bases fitting TRBD2. Germline V gives CDR1 SGHTA, CDR2 FQGNSA. Losses at the gene ends were 4 bases for V and 3 bases for J; bases not matched to a gene: 2. The CDR3 loop spans 15 amino acids. CDR3 region: CASSSLAGDYNEQFF. CDR3 sequence (DNA): TGTGCCAGCAGCTCACTAGCGGGGGACTACAATGAGCAGTTCTTC.

V usage is TRBV27 and J usage is TRBJ1-2, with a weak D call TRBD1 (6 bases). Germline loops: CDR1 MNHEY, CDR2 SMNVEV (reference sequence). CDR3 length: 15 amino acids. V was trimmed by 7 bases and J by 8 bases, leaving 23 bases between them. The CDR3 region has the DNA TGTGCCAGCACCGCACGGGAGGGGGATATTCGGGGCTACACCTTC. Protein product: CASTAREGDIRGYTF.

The genes are TRBV28 and TRBJ1-2, with D hard to call. In germline, CDR1 is MDHEN, CDR2 SYDVKM. The CDR3 is made up of 16 amino acids. V lost 7 bases and J lost 6, with 24 bases in between. CDR3 amino acids: CASTWARGGVVHGYTF. The DNA for the CDR3 is TGTGCCAGCACATGGGCCCGGGGTGGGGTTGTCCATGGCTACACCTTC.

The J gene is TRBJ1-2, the V gene TRBV27, with TRBD1 identical over 8 bases. CDR1 is MNHEY and CDR2 is SMNVEV in the germline V gene (reference sequence). V lost 6 bases to trimming and J lost 4 bases; unmatched junction nucleotides: 7. This CDR3 has 14 amino acids. In DNA, the CDR3 is TGTGCCAGCAGCTCCGGGACAGGACTCTATGGCTACACCTTC. Encoded protein: CASSSGTGLYGYTF.

The CDR3 DNA reads as TGTGCCAGCAGCTCGCGGGACAGGGGCGGGGGGTACTTC. Amino acids: CASSSRDRGGGYF. The chain couples TRBV5-6 to TRBJ2-4; TRBD1 matches at 10 bases. The CDR3 is 13 residues long. V was pared by 3 bases and J by 15 bases, with 9 bases of the junction left unmatched. Germline CDR1 and CDR2: SGHDT and YYEEEE.

The chain employs TRBV7-9 and TRBJ1-2; the D is unclear. From germline, CDR1 is SEHNR and CDR2 FQNEAQ (reference sequence). V gave up 1 base and J gave up 4 bases, with 10 bases separating them. This CDR3 is 14 amino acids long. The CDR3 loop is CASSLVGGGYGYTF. The CDR3 DNA sequence: TGTGCCAGCAGCTTAGTGGGAGGTGGCTATGGCTACACCTTC.

This chain connects TRBV30 to TRBJ1-1; D uncertain. Germline loops: CDR1 GTSNPN, CDR2 SVGIG (reference sequence). CDR3 length equals 16 residues. The V end lost 2 bases, the J end lost 2 bases, and 18 bases lay between the germline ends. The CDR3 DNA sequence: TGTGCCTGGAGTTCCGGAGGGCCCTTGGAAAACACTGAAGCTTTCTTT. Encoded protein: CAWSSGGPLENTEAFF.

The chain couples TRBV5-7 to TRBJ1-3, with D maybe TRBD1 (6 bases). TRBV5-7 is filed as an ORF, its function uncertain. The CDR3 totals 16 residues. Trimming removed 4 bases at V and 0 bases at J, with 14 bases between. CDR3 loop: CASSRNRASSGNTIYF. The DNA for the CDR3 is TGTGCCAGCAGCCGAAACAGGGCGAGCTCTGGAAACACCATATATTTT.

This clone was seen just once. The chain recombines TRBV27 with TRBJ2-2, with 8 nucleotides matching TRBD1. Germline V gene data show CDR1 as MNHEY and CDR2 as SMNVEV (reference sequence). J lost 8 bases, V lost 5 bases, and 7 bases had no gene match. The CDR3 runs to 14 residues. This CDR3 reads CASSKSGGIGELFF. The CDR3 nucleotides read TGTGCCAGCAGTAAGTCAGGGGGCATAGGGGAGCTGTTTTTT.

This clone appeared a single time. The rearrangement joins TRBV18 to TRBJ2-7, with D perhaps matching TRBD1 (6 bases). Germline CDR1 is KGHSH and CDR2 is LQKENI. The V gene lost 1 base and the J gene lost 4 bases, with 26 bases spanning the gap. The CDR3 length is 19 residues. The CDR3 DNA sequence: TGTGCCAGCTCACCACTTCCCAGGGGCACGGCATCGACAACGTACGAGCAGTACTTC. Encoded protein: CASSPLPRGTASTTYEQYF.

The CDR3 bases are TGTGCCAGCTCTCCAGGGGGCAGATCACCCCTCCACTTT. Amino acid sequence: CASSPGGRSPLHF. The V call is TRBV19, the J call TRBJ1-6, with 8 bases aligning to TRBD1. This CDR3 is 13 amino acids long. The V segment lost 9 bases and the J segment 10 bases; nucleotides outside the gene matches: 8. The V gene's germline CDR1 is LNHDA and CDR2 SQIVND (reference sequence).

The V and J genes are TRBV7-2 and TRBJ2-5; D may be TRBD1 (5 bases). Germline V lookup: CDR1 SGHTA, CDR2 FQGNSA. There are 13 residues in the CDR3. Trimming took 5 bases from V and 1 from J, leaving 8 bases between them. The CDR3, as DNA: TGTGCCAGCAGCCGACAGCTCCAAGAGACCCAGTACTTC. Translated, it gives CASSRQLQETQYF.

Notes on this clone: The junction does not match germline at one end; this may be a read error. The chain has TRBV27 and TRBJ2-1; D possibly corresponds to TRBD2 (5 bases). This CDR3 is built from 13 residues. Germline V lookup: CDR1 MNHEY, CDR2 SMNVEV (reference sequence). The CDR3 DNA reads as TGTGCCAGCGGTCGAGGGATCTACAATGGGCAGTTCTTC. Translation gives CASGRGIYNGQFF.

This clone was seen only once. This chain connects TRBV11-2 to TRBJ1-2, with D tentatively TRBD1 (6 bases). CDR1 is SGHAT and CDR2 is FQNNGV in the germline V gene. V was shortened by 6 bases and J by 4 bases, with 15 bases between the two germline ends. The CDR3 contains 14 residues. The CDR3 reads CASRSNRDRYGYTF. The CDR3 DNA sequence: TGTGCCAGCAGGAGTAACAGGGATCGCTATGGCTACACCTTC.

The rearrangement links TRBV7-9 to TRBJ2-7; 8 bases match TRBD1. The germline V gene has CDR1 SEHNR and CDR2 FQNEAQ (reference sequence). The trim removed 4 bases at V and 2 bases at J, leaving 10 bases unmatched. CDR3 length equals 16 residues. CDR3 protein: CASSSRQGTPPYEQYF. The CDR3 DNA follows: TGTGCCAGCAGCTCCAGACAGGGGACCCCCCCCTACGAGCAGTACTTC.

The CDR3 DNA is TGTGCCAGCAGCCTCAGAGGGTCTCAAGAGACCCAGTACTTC. Its translation is CASSLRGSQETQYF. This sequence joins TRBV7-9 and TRBJ2-5, with D possibly being TRBD2 (5 bases). The CDR3 loop spans 14 amino acids. Germline loops: CDR1 SEHNR, CDR2 FQNEAQ (reference sequence). The germline V and J ends were trimmed by 5 bases and 2 bases, with 12 bases remaining between them.

This sequence joins TRBV27 and TRBJ2-3; 11 nucleotides line up with TRBD2. The germline gives CDR1 MNHEY, CDR2 SMNVEV (reference sequence). Unmatched junction bases numbered 2, after V lost 3 bases and J lost 0 bases. This CDR3 contains 16 residues. The CDR3, as DNA: TGTGCCAGCAGTTTCCTAGCGGGGGGAAGCACAGATACGCAGTATTTT. The encoded protein is CASSFLAGGSTDTQYF.

The rearrangement joins TRBV5-6 to TRBJ2-1; 9 bases are shared with TRBD2. Per germline, CDR1 SGHDT and CDR2 YYEEEE. The CDR3 runs 14 residues. The ends lost 4 bases at V and 2 bases at J; junction bases unmatched: 1. The chain's CDR3 is CASSRGGAYNEQFF. The CDR3 nucleotides are TGTGCCAGCAGCCGCGGGGGGGCCTACAATGAGCAGTTCTTC.

There are a few counts of this clone. The rearrangement joins TRBV5-6 to TRBJ1-1; 7 nucleotides match TRBD1. The CDR3 spans 17 residues. Germline assignment: CDR1 SGHDT and CDR2 YYEEEE. The V and J ends lost 0 bases and 1 base, in that order; junction bases with no gene match: 9. CDR3 nucleotides: TGTGCCAGCAGCTTGGGACAGGGAAAAAGAACGAACACTGAAGCTTTCTTT. It specifies CASSLGQGKRTNTEAFF.